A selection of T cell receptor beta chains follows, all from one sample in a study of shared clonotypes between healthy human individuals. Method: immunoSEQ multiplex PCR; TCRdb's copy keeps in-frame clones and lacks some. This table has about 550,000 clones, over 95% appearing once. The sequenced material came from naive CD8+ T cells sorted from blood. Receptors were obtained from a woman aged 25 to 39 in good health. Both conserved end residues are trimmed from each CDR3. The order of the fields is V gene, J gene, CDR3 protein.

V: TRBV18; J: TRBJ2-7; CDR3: ASSPGGAGLNSEQY
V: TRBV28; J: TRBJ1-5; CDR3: ASSSLFGIGRGHQPQH
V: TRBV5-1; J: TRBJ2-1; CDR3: ASSLDSDYNEQF
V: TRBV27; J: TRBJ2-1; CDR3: ASSLRVPYNEQF
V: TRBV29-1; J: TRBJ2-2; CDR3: SVLDRIGVNTGELF
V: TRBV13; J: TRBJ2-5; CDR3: ASSGGLAIETQY
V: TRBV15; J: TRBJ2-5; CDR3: ATSRDGPAGVQETQY
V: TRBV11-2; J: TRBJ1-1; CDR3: ASRQGGSNEAF
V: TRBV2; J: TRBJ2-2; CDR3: ASRETSGILTGELF
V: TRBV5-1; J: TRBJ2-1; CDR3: ASSSTSGRANEQF
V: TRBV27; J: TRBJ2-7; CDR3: ASSLNGYEQY
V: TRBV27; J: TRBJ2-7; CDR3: ASRTFYEQY
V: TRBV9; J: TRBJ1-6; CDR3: ASSVANSPLH
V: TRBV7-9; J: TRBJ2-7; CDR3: ASSLGIGAAYEQY
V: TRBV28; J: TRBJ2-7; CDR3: ASSFPAGGSYEQY
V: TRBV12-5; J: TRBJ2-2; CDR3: ASGTMGELF
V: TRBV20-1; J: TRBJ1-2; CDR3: SATAADGYT
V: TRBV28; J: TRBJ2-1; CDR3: ASSLGNEQF
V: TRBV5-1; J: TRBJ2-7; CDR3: ASSLGTAVYEQY
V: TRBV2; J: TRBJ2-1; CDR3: ASNRPGLILNEQF
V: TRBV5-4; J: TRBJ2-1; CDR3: ASSLVGPDIHEQF
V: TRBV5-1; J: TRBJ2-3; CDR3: ASSLDLSGVRRASTDTQY